The next 8 T cell receptor beta chains were all read from a single sample in a study of blood T cell repertoires in COVID-19. Sequencing used immunoSEQ multiplex PCR; TCRdb keeps in-frame clones, though not all of them. This table holds 100,000 to 120,000 clones, over 65% found once. Sequencing used peripheral blood. The source is a woman older than 75 with acute or convalescent COVID-19.

The chain is built from TRBV12-3 or TRBV12-4 and TRBJ2-5; 10 bases agree with TRBD1. The CDR3 contains 13 residues. Trimming removed 6 bases from V and 3 bases from J; junction bases left unmatched: 1. CDR3 sequence: CASRGTGEETQYF. The CDR3 DNA follows: TGTGCCAGCAGAGGGACAGGGGAAGAGACCCAGTACTTC.

This chain connects TRBV7-2 to TRBJ2-7; D ambiguous. Trimming took 0 bases from V and 2 from J, leaving 5 bases between them. Germline V CDR1 and CDR2: SGHTA, FQGNSA. The CDR3 is 13 amino acids. In DNA form, the CDR3 reads TGTGCCAGCAGCTTAGCCGCAGCCTACGAGCAGTACTTC. Its protein product is CASSLAAAYEQYF.

The V call is TRBV11-1, the J call TRBJ2-3; no clear D gene. CDR3 length equals 13 residues. Deletions cut 2 bases from V and 6 bases from J, with 9 bases between. From germline, CDR1 is SGHAT and CDR2 FQDESV (reference sequence). The CDR3 reads CASSLREVDTQYF. CDR3 DNA sequence: TGTGCCAGCAGCTTAAGAGAAGTTGATACGCAGTATTTT.

The gene calls are TRBV6-2 or TRBV6-3 and TRBJ1-5, with D maybe TRBD1 (5 bases). Germline V CDR1 and CDR2: MNHEY, SVGEGT. The ends were cut back, 6 bases at V and 7 bases at J, with 13 bases in the middle. This CDR3 spans 13 amino acids. The CDR3 region has the DNA TGTGCCAGCAGCAGGGCAGGGCAACAGCCCCAGCATTTT. Translating gives CASSRAGQQPQHF.

The chain links TRBV7-2 to TRBJ2-6; D possibly corresponds to TRBD1 (6 bases). CDR1 is SGHTA, CDR2 FQGNSA, per germline. Trimming pared 1 base from V and 1 base from J, leaving 11 bases between. The CDR3 is 17 residues long. CDR3 sequence (DNA): TGTGCCAGCAGCTTAGTGGGCAGGGGATCTGGGGCCAACGTCCTGACTTTC. This gives the protein CASSLVGRGSGANVLTF.

A few counts support this clone. V gene TRBV5-1 combines with J gene TRBJ1-1, with 7 bases that match TRBD1. The J segment lost 0 bases and the V segment lost 0 bases, leaving 2 bases of the junction unmatched. Germline V gene data show CDR1 as SGHRS and CDR2 as YFSETQ. CDR3 length: 15 amino acids. The CDR3 region has the DNA TGCGCCAGCAGCTTGGAACAGGGGATGAACACTGAAGCTTTCTTT. Its translation is CASSLEQGMNTEAFF.

Written as DNA, the CDR3 is TGTGCCAGCAGTACAGGGACACCGAACACCGGGGAGCTGTTTTTT. It codes for CASSTGTPNTGELFF. The chain combines TRBV9 with TRBJ2-2; maybe TRBD1 (6 bases). With 5 bases removed from V and 0 bases from J, the gap between germline ends came to 11 bases. CDR3 size: 15 residues. Germline CDR1 is SGDLS and CDR2 is YYNGEE.

In its sample, this clone was seen a few times. V usage is TRBV27 and J usage is TRBJ2-1; D is perhaps TRBD1 (5 bases). The CDR3 contains 14 residues. V was trimmed by 5 bases and J by 6 bases, leaving 14 bases between them. Germline V gene sequence: CDR1 MNHEY, CDR2 SMNVEV (reference sequence). CDR3 region: CASSPRPTANEQFF. For the CDR3, the DNA is TGTGCCAGCAGTCCCCGCCCGACAGCCAATGAGCAGTTCTTC.